What follows are 13 T cell receptor beta chains derived from one specimen sequenced in a study of PD-L1 blockade in urothelial cancer listed by TCRdb under 2017. What the time point label conveys for this sample: pretreatment peripheral blood. The receptor library was made with the immunoSEQ multiplex PCR assay. What TCRdb holds here is the immuneACCESS table cut down to in-frame rearrangements. Part of the clones is not present; checked against another copy, under half of the missing clones reflect an unresolved V gene, and the others are unexplained. In all, the sample holds over 75,000 clones, and roughly 90% of those were seen once. The ten largest clonotypes hold about 1% of the sample. Sequencing was performed on PBMCs, taken around atezolizumab (anti-PD-L1) treatment. Receptor source: a woman of 80 years or more with urothelial cancer.

V and J are TRBV28 and TRBJ2-7; perhaps TRBD2 as D (6 bases). V was shortened by 5 bases and J by 3 bases, with 8 bases between the two germline ends. This CDR3 is 12 amino acids long. Germline loops: CDR1 MDHEN, CDR2 SYDVKM. This CDR3 reads CASSGGIYEQYF. CDR3 coding DNA: TGTGCCAGCAGTGGGGGGATCTACGAGCAGTACTTC.

The V gene is TRBV28, the J gene TRBJ2-5; TRBD2 agrees at 7 bases. The CDR3 covers 14 residues. CDR1 and CDR2 (germline): MDHEN, SYDVKM. Unmatched junction bases numbered 9, after V lost 6 bases and J lost 5 bases. CDR3 amino acids: CASRPRGEFETQYF. For the CDR3, the DNA is TGTGCCAGCAGGCCACGGGGGGAATTTGAGACCCAGTACTTC.

The J gene is TRBJ1-4, the V gene TRBV4-1; TRBD1 agrees at 8 bases. CDR1 and CDR2 (germline): MGHRA, YSYEKL. V trimming: 2 bases; J trimming: 3 bases; junction bases outside the gene matches: 8. The CDR3 sequence is 17 residues long. Written as DNA, the CDR3 is TGCGCCAGCAGCCAACTACAGGGGGGTGCGGCTAATGAAAAACTGTTTTTT. This encodes CASSQLQGGAANEKLFF.

This clone appeared a single time. V usage is TRBV27 and J usage is TRBJ2-7; D is undetermined. The germline V gene encodes CDR1 MNHEY and CDR2 SMNVEV (reference sequence). V was cut by 2 bases and J by 2 bases, with 7 bases left in between. The CDR3 covers 13 residues. The CDR3 DNA is TGTGCCAGCAGTTTACACAACACCTACGAGCAGTACTTC. Amino acid sequence: CASSLHNTYEQYF.

J is TRBJ2-1 and V is TRBV18, with TRBD1 matching over 7 bases. From germline, CDR1 is KGHSH and CDR2 LQKENI. The CDR3 contains 18 residues. With 4 bases clipped from V and 3 bases from J, the junction kept 15 bases outside the gene matches. The CDR3 coding sequence is TGTGCCAGCTCACGACAGAGGCCCGGGACAGAACTCTACAATGAGCAGTTCTTC. Its protein is CASSRQRPGTELYNEQFF.

The chain uses TRBV18 and TRBJ2-5; D may be TRBD2 (6 bases). The ends were cut back, 2 bases at V and 4 bases at J, with 14 bases in the middle. The CDR3 is 15 amino acids. Germline V gene lookup returns CDR1 KGHSH and CDR2 LQKENI. The CDR3 loop is CASSPWGEPGETQYF. In nucleotides, the CDR3 is TGTGCCAGCTCACCATGGGGGGAGCCTGGAGAGACCCAGTACTTC.

V and J are TRBV28 and TRBJ1-1; 7 bases map to TRBD1. Trimming at V came to 5 bases and at J to 1 base, leaving 10 bases not matched to a gene. This CDR3 is 16 amino acids long. Germline CDR1 and CDR2: MDHEN and SYDVKM. CDR3 coding DNA: TGTGCCAGCAGTCCTCGACAGGGTAAAGGGAACACTGAAGCTTTCTTT. Its protein is CASSPRQGKGNTEAFF.

This chain joins TRBV18 and TRBJ1-1; 9 positions agree with TRBD1. This CDR3 comprises 16 residues. The germline CDR1 and CDR2 sequences are KGHSH and LQKENI. V lost 4 bases to trimming and J lost 4 bases; unmatched junction nucleotides: 10. The CDR3 bases are TGTGCCAGCTCACTTGACACCCTGACAGGGGGCACTGAAGCTTTCTTT. This codes for CASSLDTLTGGTEAFF. Using reference TRBV18 and TRBJ1-1 for the parts outside the CDR3, the full variable domain is NAGVMQNPRHLVRRRGQEARLRCSPMKGHSHVYWYRQLPEEGLKFMVYLQKENIIDESGMPKERFSAEFPKEGPSILRIQQVVRGDSAAYFCASSLDTLTGGTEAFFGQGTRLTVV.

CDR3 amino acids: CASGFPQGTEAFF. In DNA, the CDR3 is TGTGCCAGCGGATTCCCGCAGGGCACTGAAGCTTTCTTT. The chain has TRBV7-2 and TRBJ1-1, with D possibly being TRBD1 (5 bases). V lost 8 bases, J lost 4 bases, and 14 bases lay in between. The CDR3 is made up of 13 amino acids. The germline V gene has CDR1 SGHTA and CDR2 FQGNSA.

This chain links TRBV4-1 with TRBJ2-7; 7 bases match TRBD1. Germline V gene data show CDR1 as MGHRA and CDR2 as YSYEKL. V lost 2 bases, J lost 3 bases, and 10 bases stayed unmatched. The CDR3 covers 16 residues. DNA for the CDR3: TGCGCCAGCAGCCAATCACCCGGGACAGCTCACTACGAGCAGTACTTC. The encoded protein is CASSQSPGTAHYEQYF.

This clone was counted a few times. The genes are TRBV18 and TRBJ2-2, with 11 positions matching TRBD2. The V segment lost 4 bases and the J segment 1 base; nucleotides outside the gene matches: 2. The V gene's germline CDR1 is KGHSH and CDR2 LQKENI. This CDR3 spans 16 amino acids. The CDR3 loop reads CASSLTSGENTGELFF. The CDR3 DNA follows: TGTGCCAGCTCACTGACTAGCGGGGAGAACACCGGGGAGCTGTTTTTT.

This rearrangement joins TRBV14 to TRBJ1-5; the D gene is possibly TRBD1 (6 bases). V was trimmed by 1 base and J by 4 bases, leaving 11 bases between them. The germline CDR1 and CDR2 sequences are SGHDN and FVKESK. This CDR3 region has 15 residues. The CDR3 loop reads CASSQGGTGNQPQHF. The CDR3 DNA follows: TGTGCCAGCAGCCAAGGGGGAACAGGGAATCAGCCCCAGCATTTT.

V is TRBV5-1 and J is TRBJ2-7; 13 bases match TRBD2. This CDR3 contains 16 residues. Germline CDR1 SGHRS, CDR2 YFSETQ. V was pared by 3 bases and J by 0 bases, with 3 bases of the junction left unmatched. Here the CDR3 DNA reads TGCGCCAGCAGCTCCGGACTAGCGGGAGCCTCCTACGAGCAGTACTTC. Amino acids: CASSSGLAGASYEQYF. Variable domain in full (rest from reference TRBV5-1 and TRBJ2-7): KAGVTQTPRYLIKTRGQQVTLSCSPISGHRSVSWYQQTPGQGLQFLFEYFSETQRNKGNFPGRFSGRQFSNSRSEMNVSTLELGDSALYLCASSSGLAGASYEQYFGPGTRLTVT.